This T cell receptor beta chain was recovered during a study of Graves' ophthalmopathy and Graves' hyperthyroidism. Overall study results and limits: This model predicted ophthalmopathy progression (sensitivity around 71%, specificity 72% to 80%).

This clonotype has only one observation. Its cognate antigen is unknown. Researchers took RNA transcripts and amplified TCR beta CDR3 regions from them. The authors performed first-round RT-PCR with HTBI primers and then a second-round multiplex PCR. Each CDR3 protein gets one entry after TCRdb re-called the multiplex PCR reads with MiXCR. Among some 1.1 million distinct CDR3 sequences listed, 35% to 45% were seen once. Trimming cost V 1 base and J 3 bases, with 7 bases left between them. The CDR3 consists of 13 residues. Germline lookup yields CDR1 DFQATT and CDR2 SNEGSKA (reference sequence). This receptor was obtained from an adult man with Graves' hyperthyroidism. The chain combines TRBV20-1 with TRBJ1-5; D is possibly TRBD1 (5 bases). Specimen: peripheral blood or thyroid tissue (not recorded which). The CDR3 DNA reads as TGCAGTGCTAGAGTGGGGGACAATCAGCCCCAGCATTTT. Translation gives CSARVGDNQPQHF.